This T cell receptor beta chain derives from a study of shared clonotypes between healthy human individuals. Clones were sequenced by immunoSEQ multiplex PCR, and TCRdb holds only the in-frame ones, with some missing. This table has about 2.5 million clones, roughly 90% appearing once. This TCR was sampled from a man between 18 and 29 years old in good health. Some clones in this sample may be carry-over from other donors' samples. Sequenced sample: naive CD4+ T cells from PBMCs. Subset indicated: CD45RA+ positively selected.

DNA of the CDR3: TGTGCCATCAGTGAGGGGGCAGGGGAAGGCTACGAGCAGTACTTC. This sequence encodes CAISEGAGEGYEQYF. The rearrangement uses TRBV10-3 and TRBJ2-7; D perhaps matches TRBD1 (6 bases). Germline V gives CDR1 ENHRY, CDR2 SYGVKD. The CDR3 covers 15 residues. The V end lost 2 bases, the J end lost 3 bases, and 14 bases lay between the germline ends.